This entry describes one T cell receptor (beta chain). Generated by immunoSEQ multiplex PCR, the TCRdb table keeps only in-frame clones and is missing some. The sample includes some 74,000 clones, 88% of them seen just once. This specimen belongs to a study of blood T cell repertoires in COVID-19. The overall study: Acute and convalescent COVID-19 specimens originated in the United States, Italy and Spain. T cells, B-cell-depleted T cells, or PBMCs supplied cDNA or gDNA.

The V and J ends lost 4 bases and 7 bases respectively, with 11 bases between them. The germline V gene encodes CDR1 SGHRS and CDR2 YFSETQ. The CDR3 spans 12 residues. Sequencing input: peripheral blood. The sequence came from a woman older than 75 with acute or convalescent COVID-19. The V and J genes are TRBV5-1 and TRBJ1-2; D ambiguous. The DNA for the CDR3 is TGCGCCAGCAGCGGCGGGTCTGGTGGCTACACCTTC. Translation gives CASSGGSGGYTF.